These 9 T cell receptor beta chains originate from one sample sequenced in a study of cytomegalovirus exposure and HLA in healthy donors. Sequencing was performed with immunoSEQ multiplex PCR; in TCRdb, only in-frame clones are kept and a portion is missing. The sample has fewer than 200,000 clones, approximately 89% seen once; the top ten hold approximately 10%. Sequenced: PBMCs. These TCRs come from a young woman in good health and CMV-seropositive.

The gene calls are TRBV11-2 and TRBJ2-3; D possibly corresponds to TRBD2 (6 bases). Trimming removed 0 bases at V and 1 base at J, with 23 bases between. The germline gives CDR1 SGHAT, CDR2 FQNNGV. There are 20 residues in the CDR3. In DNA, the CDR3 is TGTGCCAGCAGCTTAGATCCCCGGGGGTTGTACCTCTCTGGCACAGATACGCAGTATTTT. Its protein is CASSLDPRGLYLSGTDTQYF.

This rearrangement joins TRBV6-6 to TRBJ2-7; tentative D call: TRBD2 (6 bases). Germline V gives CDR1 MNHNY, CDR2 SVGAGI (reference sequence). This CDR3 is built from 13 residues. The germline V and J ends were trimmed by 6 bases and 3 bases, with 12 bases remaining between them. CDR3 nucleotide sequence: TGTGCCAGCAGCCGGGGGAGGAACTACGAGCAGTACTTC. Translation: CASSRGRNYEQYF.

The rearrangement uses TRBV6-6 and TRBJ2-3, with D tentatively TRBD2 (5 bases). The CDR3 loop spans 15 amino acids. CDR1 and CDR2 (germline): MNHNY, SVGAGI (reference sequence). The V end was cut by 10 bases, the J end by 2 bases, with 19 bases between. CDR3 DNA: TGTGCCACAGCCCAGGAGGTGTCCCACACAGATACGCAGTATTTT. Residues: CATAQEVSHTDTQYF.

This rearrangement joins TRBV7-9 to TRBJ2-2; 7 bases fit TRBD1. There are 15 residues in the CDR3. The J segment lost 6 bases and the V segment lost 3 bases, leaving 7 bases of the junction unmatched. Germline CDR1 reads SEHNR; CDR2 reads FQNEAQ (reference sequence). The CDR3 is CASSLVGGGSGELFF. DNA for the CDR3: TGTGCCAGCAGCTTGGTAGGGGGCGGCTCCGGGGAGCTGTTTTTT.

The J gene is TRBJ1-2, the V gene TRBV28; 7 nucleotides align to TRBD1. CDR3 length equals 12 residues. The V gene's germline CDR1 is MDHEN and CDR2 SYDVKM. The junction had 4 bases not matched to a gene; V was cut back by 8 bases and J by 4 bases. The CDR3 region has the DNA TGTGCCAGCTATGGACAGGTCTATGGCTACACCTTC. Translation: CASYGQVYGYTF.

In DNA, the CDR3 is TGTGCCAGCAGCCAAGCGACAGGGGCGGTGCCCAAAAACATTCAGTACTTC. As protein: CASSQATGAVPKNIQYF. The chain carries TRBV4-2 and TRBJ2-4; TRBD1 agrees at 8 bases. Germline-derived CDR1 and CDR2 are LGHNA and YNFKEQ. The CDR3 runs 17 residues. Unmatched junction bases numbered 7, after V lost 1 base and J lost 2 bases.

The rearrangement uses TRBV28 and TRBJ2-1; no reliable D call. The germline V and J ends were trimmed by 4 bases and 2 bases, with 12 bases remaining between them. The germline V gene encodes CDR1 MDHEN and CDR2 SYDVKM. The CDR3 is 15 amino acids. The CDR3 is CASSSSDYPYNEQFF. For the CDR3, the DNA is TGTGCCAGCAGTTCGTCAGATTACCCCTACAATGAGCAGTTCTTC.

This chain joins TRBV12-5 and TRBJ1-1; D unclear. Germline CDR1 is LGHNT and CDR2 is FRNRAP. V gave up 0 bases and J gave up 0 bases, with 8 bases separating them. The CDR3 sequence is 15 residues long. CDR3 DNA sequence: TGTGCTAGTGGTTTGGTACTTGGGCTGAACACTGAAGCTTTCTTT. It specifies CASGLVLGLNTEAFF.

In its sample, this clone was seen a few times. The rearrangement uses TRBV7-3 and TRBJ2-7; tentative D call: TRBD1 (7 bases). The CDR3 runs to 15 residues. From germline, CDR1 is SGHTA and CDR2 FQGTGA. V was trimmed by 7 bases and J by 3 bases, leaving 19 bases between them. The CDR3 reads CASIHAGQRFYEQYF. The CDR3, as DNA: TGTGCCAGCATCCATGCGGGACAGAGATTCTACGAGCAGTACTTC. Combining the CDR3 with reference TRBV7-3 and TRBJ2-7 gives the whole variable domain GAGVSQTPSNKVTEKGKYVELRCDPISGHTALYWYRQSLGQGPEFLIYFQGTGAADDSGLPNDRFFAVRPEGSVSTLKIQRTERGDSAVYLCASIHAGQRFYEQYFGPGTRLTVT.